This T cell receptor beta chain comes out of a study of shared clonotypes between healthy human individuals. The protocol was immunoSEQ multiplex PCR, while the TCRdb copy is restricted to in-frame clones and leaves out a portion. The sample holds a few million clones, 90% to 95% seen once. Recent vaccinations or acute infections were absent in the healthy HIV-negative adult donors. CD4+ cells yielded CD45RA+ naive and CD45RA-negative memory subsets. The TCR comes from a man between 18 and 29 years old in good health. The sequenced material came from naive CD4+ T cells sorted from blood. Subset specified: CD45RA+ positively selected.

The CDR3 coding sequence is TGTGCCAGTAGTATCCCCGGGACGGGGGGAAACACCATATATTTT. This translates into CASSIPGTGGNTIYF. V and J are TRBV19 and TRBJ1-3, with a possible D match to TRBD1 (5 bases). This CDR3 is built from 15 residues. With 3 bases removed from V and 4 bases from J, the gap between germline ends came to 13 bases. Germline V lookup: CDR1 LNHDA, CDR2 SQIVND (reference sequence).